This TCR beta chain emerged from a study of T cells after somatic rescue of genetic block. Germline loops: CDR1 MGHDK, CDR2 SYGVNS. Trimming shortened V by 0 bases and J by 9 bases, and 9 bases separated the two germline ends. This CDR3 contains 13 residues. The method was immunoSEQ multiplex PCR; TCRdb's version includes in-frame clones alone and lacks a portion of them. In the table there are approximately 65,000 clones, 80% to 95% of which are singletons. The chain uses TRBV25-1 and TRBJ1-5; unclear D gene. The sequencing input was peripheral blood mononuclear cells (PBMCs). The receptor comes from a middle-aged man. The CDR3 coding sequence is TGTGCCAGCAGTGAATATATAGACCGGCCCCAGCATTTT. It codes for CASSEYIDRPQHF.